The 30 T cell receptor beta chains in this list originate from one sample, sequenced in a study of T cells in Graves' hyperthyroidism and ophthalmopathy. The investigators amplified TCR beta CDR3 regions from RNA transcripts. The study used the HTBI primer set for a first-round RT-PCR of the TCR CDR3. TCRdb re-derived calls from the multiplex PCR reads in MiXCR, one entry per CDR3 protein. The sample lists 700,000 or so distinct CDR3 sequences, approximately 16% occurring once. Sequenced material: blood. These receptors all stem from a man aged 18 to 29 with Graves' hyperthyroidism.

The J gene is TRBJ1-5, the V gene TRBV28, with D unclear. The CDR3 consists of 16 residues. Germline V gene sequence: CDR1 MDHEN, CDR2 SYDVKM. Deletions cut 5 bases from V and 0 bases from J, with 14 bases between. The chain's CDR3 is CASSGQPAYSNQPQHF. The CDR3 region has the DNA TGTGCCAGCAGTGGCCAGCCCGCTTATAGCAATCAGCCCCAGCATTTT.

This clonotype was recorded a few times. The rearrangement links TRBV9 to TRBJ2-7, with 11 bases matching TRBD2. Germline assignment: CDR1 SGDLS and CDR2 YYNGEE. J lost 6 bases, V lost 4 bases, and 3 bases had no gene match. The CDR3 is 13 residues long. This CDR3 is CASSPGLAAEQYF. CDR3 bases: TGTGCCAGCAGCCCGGGACTAGCGGCCGAGCAGTACTTC. The whole variable domain, remainder taken from reference TRBV9 and TRBJ2-7, is DSGVTQTPKHLITATGQRVTLRCSPRSGDLSVYWYQQSLDQGLQFLIQYYNGEERAKGNILERFSAQQFPDLHSELNLSSLELGDSALYFCASSPGLAAEQYFGPGTRLTVT.

This clonotype has a handful of counts. The genes are TRBV7-9 and TRBJ1-2; tentatively, D is TRBD1 (5 bases). The CDR3 runs 15 residues. Germline V gene lookup returns CDR1 SEHNR and CDR2 FQNEAQ (reference sequence). Trimming cost V 5 bases and J 4 bases, with 17 bases left between them. CDR3 amino acids: CASSLPRAASYGYTF. The CDR3 bases are TGTGCCAGCAGCCTTCCCAGGGCAGCCTCCTATGGCTACACCTTC.

The chain combines TRBV20-1 with TRBJ2-4, with D hard to call. The length of the CDR3 is 14 residues. Per the germline V gene, CDR1 is DFQATT and CDR2 is SNEGSKA (reference sequence). V lost 1 base, J lost 1 base, and 8 bases lay in between. The CDR3 DNA reads as TGCAGTGCTAGAGGCCCCAGGGCCAAAAACATTCAGTACTTC. Translation: CSARGPRAKNIQYF.

This clonotype was seen ten or more times. The chain has TRBV7-2 and TRBJ2-7; the match to TRBD2 covers 7 bases. Germline V CDR1 and CDR2: SGHTA, FQGNSA. The CDR3 covers 15 residues. V was pared by 5 bases and J by 5 bases, with 12 bases of the junction left unmatched. CDR3 sequence reads: CASSRGAGRANEQYF. The CDR3 region has the DNA TGTGCCAGCAGCCGGGGAGCGGGGAGAGCCAACGAGCAGTACTTC.

The V and J genes are TRBV9 and TRBJ2-7; possible D gene TRBD2, 7 bases. V lost 2 bases and J lost 2, with 11 bases in between. CDR1 and CDR2 (germline): SGDLS, YYNGEE. This CDR3 spans 14 amino acids. CDR3 residues: CASSVGGGTYEQYF. The CDR3 DNA reads as TGTGCCAGCAGCGTGGGCGGGGGCACCTACGAGCAGTACTTC.

The chain joins TRBV28 to TRBJ2-7, with D maybe TRBD1 (5 bases). Trimming cost V 2 bases and J 6 bases, with 14 bases left between them. Germline values: CDR1 MDHEN, CDR2 SYDVKM. The CDR3 extends over 14 amino acids. CDR3 nucleotides: TGTGCCAGCAGTTTAGCCAGGGCCCTCCGCGAGCAGTACTTC. It codes for CASSLARALREQYF.

This clonotype was seen more than once but under ten times. The rearrangement uses TRBV5-1 and TRBJ2-7, with D hard to call. CDR1 is SGHRS and CDR2 is YFSETQ in the germline V gene. Trimming took off 0 bases at V and 6 bases at J, with 10 bases between the two ends. The CDR3 sequence is 13 residues long. CDR3 nucleotide sequence: TGCGCCAGCAGCTTGGTATTGGGCGGCGAGCAGTACTTC. This codes for CASSLVLGGEQYF. The full variable domain, in which reference TRBV5-1 and TRBJ2-7 provide the parts outside the CDR3, is KAGVTQTPRYLIKTRGQQVTLSCSPISGHRSVSWYQQTPGQGLQFLFEYFSETQRNKGNFPGRFSGRQFSNSRSEMNVSTLELGDSALYLCASSLVLGGEQYFGPGTRLTVT.

This clonotype has just a few counts. The V call is TRBV27, the J call TRBJ2-2; TRBD2 is a possible D gene (6 bases). Deletions cut 8 bases from V and 4 bases from J, with 8 bases between. The germline V gene encodes CDR1 MNHEY and CDR2 SMNVEV (reference sequence). The CDR3 spans 12 residues. CDR3 amino acids: CASWRATGELFF. CDR3 nucleotide sequence: TGTGCCAGCTGGAGGGCCACCGGGGAGCTGTTTTTT.

This clonotype was seen repeatedly, ten times or more. J is TRBJ2-7 and V is TRBV12-3 or TRBV12-4, with D unresolved. CDR3 length equals 12 residues. Deletions cut 4 bases from V and 7 bases from J, with 11 bases between. CDR3 in DNA: TGTGCCAGCAGTTCCTCCCCAATTGAGCAGTACTTC. Translated, it gives CASSSSPIEQYF.

The J gene is TRBJ2-2, the V gene TRBV6-1; 7 nucleotides align to TRBD2. CDR1 MNHNS and CDR2 SASEGT come from the germline V gene. The V and J ends lost 6 bases and 5 bases, in that order; junction bases with no gene match: 6. The CDR3 is 14 amino acids. This CDR3 reads CASRTSIKTGELFF. The CDR3 DNA reads TGTGCCAGCAGGACTAGCATAAAAACCGGGGAGCTGTTTTTT.

The rearrangement links TRBV9 to TRBJ1-2; a possible D gene is TRBD1 (5 bases). V lost 4 bases and J lost 6, with 19 bases in between. Per the germline V gene, CDR1 is SGDLS and CDR2 is YYNGEE. The length of the CDR3 is 15 residues. The CDR3, as DNA: TGTGCCAGCAGCCCCTTTGCGGGGGGTTCGGATGGCTACACCTTC. It encodes CASSPFAGGSDGYTF.

Ten or more counts support this clonotype. This chain links TRBV2 with TRBJ2-5; either TRBD1 or TRBD2 may supply D (5 bases each). Germline V lookup: CDR1 SNHLY, CDR2 FYNNEI. Between the trimmed V and J ends, which lost 5 bases and 5 bases, there was a span of 12 bases. CDR3 length: 13 amino acids. The CDR3 protein is CASSSGTSETQYF. The CDR3 DNA sequence: TGTGCCAGCAGTTCCGGGACCTCGGAGACCCAGTACTTC.

This clonotype was observed many times. The CDR3 is CASSTSGSVGEQFF. As DNA, the CDR3 is TGTGCCAGCTCAACTAGCGGGAGCGTAGGTGAGCAGTTCTTC. The chain employs TRBV12-3 or TRBV12-4 and TRBJ2-1, with 11 bases identical to TRBD2. The junction had 9 bases not matched to a gene; V was cut back by 8 bases and J by 9 bases. The CDR3 runs to 14 residues.

This clonotype has only a few counts. The V and J genes are TRBV11-1 and TRBJ2-2, with a weak D call TRBD2 (6 bases). This CDR3 has 16 residues. Trimming removed 1 base from V and 1 base from J, with 10 bases in between. Per the germline V gene, CDR1 is SGHAT and CDR2 is FQDESV (reference sequence). This CDR3 reads CASSLGLVMNTGELFF. CDR3 nucleotide sequence: TGTGCCAGCAGCTTAGGACTAGTGATGAACACCGGGGAGCTGTTTTTT.

This clonotype occurred a few times. The V gene is TRBV7-3, the J gene TRBJ2-1, with 13 bases lining up with TRBD2. CDR3 length: 17 amino acids. The V and J ends lost 2 bases and 5 bases, in that order; junction bases with no gene match: 6. Looked up from germline, CDR1 is SGHTA and CDR2 is FQGTGA. CDR3: CASSLGGTSGDHNEQFF. Here the CDR3 DNA reads TGTGCCAGCAGCTTAGGTGGGACTAGCGGGGATCACAATGAGCAGTTCTTC.

The chain joins TRBV15 to TRBJ1-5; 8 bases map to TRBD1. The ends lost 5 bases at V and 2 bases at J; junction bases unmatched: 5. CDR3 length equals 15 residues. The germline V gene encodes CDR1 LNHNV and CDR2 YYDKDF (reference sequence). CDR3 coding DNA: TGTGCCACCAGCGGCGACAGGGGAGGCAATCAGCCCCAGCATTTT. It encodes CATSGDRGGNQPQHF.

This clonotype was seen many times. The CDR3 DNA sequence: TGTGCCAGCAGCGACGTTATGGGGGGATTCCAAGAGACCCAGTACTTC. Amino acids: CASSDVMGGFQETQYF. This chain joins TRBV2 and TRBJ2-5; D may be TRBD2 (6 bases). CDR1 and CDR2 from the germline V gene are SNHLY and FYNNEI. The CDR3 is 16 residues long. The V and J ends lost 6 bases and 1 base respectively, with 18 bases between them.

V is TRBV12-3 or TRBV12-4 and J is TRBJ2-1; 10 nucleotides align to TRBD2. J gave up 7 bases and V 6 bases, and 18 bases lay outside the gene matches. The CDR3 spans 18 residues. The CDR3 DNA is TGTGCCAGCAGCCTACCGTTGGCTAGCGGGAGAAGGATTAATGAGCAGTTCTTC. As protein: CASSLPLASGRRINEQFF.

This clonotype showed up many times. The V and J genes are TRBV29-1 and TRBJ2-7; TRBD2 aligns across 8 bases. V was pared by 2 bases and J by 1 base, with 1 base of the junction left unmatched. The length of the CDR3 is 13 residues. Germline V gene data show CDR1 as SQVTM and CDR2 as ANQGSEA. The CDR3 DNA follows: TGCAGCGTTGAAACTAGCGGTTCCTACGAGCAGTACTTC. Encoded protein: CSVETSGSYEQYF.

This clonotype was detected a few times. The V gene is TRBV27, the J gene TRBJ2-1; 7 bases are a match to TRBD1. This CDR3 contains 14 residues. V dropped 4 bases and J dropped 5; count of bases not matched to a gene: 5. Germline V gene lookup returns CDR1 MNHEY and CDR2 SMNVEV (reference sequence). CDR3 amino acids: CASSYRDSNNEQFF. CDR3 in DNA: TGTGCCAGCAGTTATCGGGACAGCAACAATGAGCAGTTCTTC.

This clonotype was recorded many times. The rearrangement joins TRBV7-2 to TRBJ2-2; D might be TRBD2 (8 bases). The CDR3 runs 17 residues. The V gene lost 5 bases and the J gene lost 6 bases, with 22 bases spanning the gap. Germline assignment: CDR1 SGHTA and CDR2 FQGNSA. CDR3 nucleotides: TGTGCCAGCAGCCCAGGGGGGGGCACTAGCGGCGCCGGGGAGCTGTTTTTT. This encodes CASSPGGGTSGAGELFF.

The chain links TRBV20-1 to TRBJ2-7, with TRBD2 matching 7 bases. After removal of 0 bases from V and 3 bases from J, the junction contained 11 bases not matched to a gene. The CDR3 loop spans 16 amino acids. Germline lookup yields CDR1 DFQATT and CDR2 SNEGSKA (reference sequence). The CDR3 DNA follows: TGCAGTGCTAGAGATGGGCGAGGCGGGAGCCTCTACGAGCAGTACTTC. It translates to CSARDGRGGSLYEQYF.

The rearrangement uses TRBV20-1 and TRBJ2-2; D is unclear. The CDR3 is 13 residues long. The ends were cut back, 3 bases at V and 1 base at J, with 6 bases in the middle. Germline V lookup: CDR1 DFQATT, CDR2 SNEGSKA (reference sequence). CDR3 residues: CSARQRNTGELFF. The CDR3 coding sequence is TGCAGTGCTAGGCAAAGGAACACCGGGGAGCTGTTTTTT.

There are many counts of this clonotype. The chain combines TRBV29-1 with TRBJ2-1; the match to TRBD2 covers 7 bases. The CDR3 sequence is 14 residues long. Germline V gene lookup returns CDR1 SQVTM and CDR2 ANQGSEA. With V trimmed by 3 bases and J by 3 bases, 5 bases remained unmatched. The CDR3 region has the DNA TGCAGCGTTGAGTGGCGGGAGATCTACAATGAGCAGTTCTTC. It encodes CSVEWREIYNEQFF.

This chain connects TRBV5-4 to TRBJ2-7, with D unresolved. Germline values: CDR1 SGHNT, CDR2 YYREEE (reference sequence). The CDR3 consists of 15 residues. Trimming stripped 0 bases from V and 3 bases from J, with 13 bases between. In nucleotides, the CDR3 is TGTGCCAGCAGCTTGGGTACGGACGGCGGCTACGAGCAGTACTTC. Its translation: CASSLGTDGGYEQYF. The complete variable domain, with remaining parts taken from reference TRBV5-4 and TRBJ2-7, reads ETGVTQSPTHLIKTRGQQVTLRCSSQSGHNTVSWYQQALGQGPQFIFQYYREEENGRGNFPPRFSGLQFPNYSSELNVNALELDDSALYLCASSLGTDGGYEQYFGPGTRLTVT.

This clonotype was observed a few times. The gene calls are TRBV6-1 and TRBJ2-7; 12 bases are shared with TRBD2. Trimming cost V 7 bases and J 5 bases; bases outside gene matches: 9. This CDR3 spans 15 amino acids. The germline gives CDR1 MNHNS, CDR2 SASEGT. The CDR3 region is CASTLAGGLGDEQYF. In DNA, the CDR3 is TGTGCCAGCACCCTAGCGGGAGGGCTAGGTGACGAGCAGTACTTC.

The chain carries TRBV28 and TRBJ2-7; 9 bases fit TRBD2. The V gene end was trimmed by 5 bases and the J gene end by 3 bases; junction bases not matched to a gene: 5. Germline CDR1 reads MDHEN; CDR2 reads SYDVKM. The CDR3 covers 14 residues. CDR3 residues: CASSEREEHYEQYF. CDR3 nucleotides: TGTGCCAGCAGTGAGCGGGAGGAACACTACGAGCAGTACTTC.

In this sample, this clonotype turned up many times. The chain combines TRBV20-1 with TRBJ2-7; D is perhaps TRBD1 (5 bases). This CDR3 has 11 amino acids. Germline loops: CDR1 DFQATT, CDR2 SNEGSKA (reference sequence). V lost 6 bases to trimming and J lost 3 bases, with 9 bases between them. The CDR3 is CSAKTVYEQYF. CDR3 in DNA: TGCAGTGCCAAGACAGTCTACGAGCAGTACTTC.

This clonotype was recorded many times. V is TRBV24-1 and J is TRBJ2-5, with 8 bases lining up with TRBD1. The CDR3 runs 14 residues. Germline CDR1 reads KGHDR; CDR2 reads SFDVKD. Germline trimming cut 4 bases from V and 6 bases from J; bases unmatched to any gene: 6. This CDR3 reads CATSDSGQGKTQYF. The CDR3 nucleotides are TGTGCCACCAGTGACTCCGGACAGGGAAAGACCCAGTACTTC.